Presented here are 11 T cell receptor beta chains from one specimen sequenced in a study of blood T cell repertoires in COVID-19. Sequenced by immunoSEQ multiplex PCR; TCRdb stores in-frame clones only, minus some. Among over 120,000 clones listed, roughly 81% were seen once. The sequencing input was peripheral blood. The receptor set was obtained from a human donor with acute or convalescent COVID-19. The donor label of this sample is uncertain.

The chain links TRBV18 to TRBJ1-1; the D gene is possibly TRBD1 (5 bases). Looked up from germline, CDR1 is KGHSH and CDR2 is LQKENI. V dropped 2 bases and J dropped 2 bases, with 12 bases sitting between them. The CDR3 spans 15 residues. CDR3 bases: TGTGCCAGCTCACCAGTCCTCACAGGTAACACTGAAGCTTTCTTT. Translating gives CASSPVLTGNTEAFF.

The V and J genes are TRBV6-2 or TRBV6-3 and TRBJ2-3; no firm D call. V lost 3 bases and J lost 0, with 10 bases in between. Germline V gene data show CDR1 as MNHEY and CDR2 as SVGEGT. There are 15 residues in the CDR3. In DNA form, the CDR3 reads TGTGCCAGCAGTTATACCGAGACTAGCACAGATACGCAGTATTTT. It encodes CASSYTETSTDTQYF.

V gene TRBV7-3 combines with J gene TRBJ2-2; D remains unclear. In germline, CDR1 is SGHTA, CDR2 FQGTGA. V was trimmed by 3 bases and J by 6 bases, leaving 8 bases between them. The CDR3 runs 13 residues. The CDR3 spells CASSFIRSGELFF. CDR3 nucleotide sequence: TGTGCCAGCAGCTTTATTCGGTCCGGGGAGCTGTTTTTT.

The V and J genes are TRBV2 and TRBJ2-1; 11 bases are a match to TRBD2. Looked up from germline, CDR1 is SNHLY and CDR2 is FYNNEI. The CDR3 contains 13 residues. J lost 10 bases, V lost 4 bases, and 3 bases had no gene match. This CDR3 reads CASSGASGREQFF. CDR3 in DNA: TGTGCCAGCAGTGGAGCTAGCGGGAGGGAGCAGTTCTTC.

This chain joins TRBV2 and TRBJ2-5; the D gene is possibly TRBD2 (6 bases). Germline V lookup: CDR1 SNHLY, CDR2 FYNNEI. The germline V and J ends were trimmed by 5 bases and 2 bases, with 12 bases remaining between them. This CDR3 comprises 14 residues. The CDR3 here is CASSTMGLQETQYF. The DNA for the CDR3 is TGTGCCAGCAGTACCATGGGACTTCAAGAGACCCAGTACTTC.

The gene calls are TRBV4-3 and TRBJ1-5; perhaps TRBD1 as D (6 bases). Germline assignment: CDR1 LGHNA and CDR2 YSLEER. The CDR3 is 16 amino acids. V was cut by 1 base and J by 3 bases, with 13 bases left in between. The CDR3 region has the DNA TGCGCCAGCAGCCAAGGAGGCCAGGGGAACAATCAGCCCCAGCATTTT. It specifies CASSQGGQGNNQPQHF.

The rearrangement links TRBV6-6 to TRBJ2-5; TRBD1 matches at 7 bases. Germline loops: CDR1 MNHNY, CDR2 SVGAGI (reference sequence). The CDR3 is 16 residues long. V was pared by 2 bases and J by 4 bases, with 10 bases of the junction left unmatched. CDR3 region: CASSYPRQGRVETQYF. The CDR3 nucleotides are TGTGCCAGCAGTTACCCCCGACAGGGACGGGTAGAGACCCAGTACTTC.

The chain uses TRBV2 and TRBJ1-1, with 9 bases lining up with TRBD1. V trimming: 6 bases; J trimming: 6 bases; junction bases outside the gene matches: 11. There are 15 residues in the CDR3. In germline, CDR1 is SNHLY, CDR2 FYNNEI. CDR3 sequence (DNA): TGTGCCAGCAGAGGTGAGACAGGGGGAAGTTCTGAAGCTTTCTTT. Translating it yields CASRGETGGSSEAFF.

The V call is TRBV7-2, the J call TRBJ1-4, with D unresolved. V shed 1 base and J shed 1 base, with 4 bases lying between them. The CDR3 contains 14 residues. From germline, CDR1 is SGHTA and CDR2 FQGNSA. The CDR3 bases are TGTGCCAGCAGCTTAGGACAAACTAATGAAAAACTGTTTTTT. It specifies CASSLGQTNEKLFF. The entire variable domain, with the rest obtained from reference TRBV7-2 and TRBJ1-4, is as follows: GAGVSQSPSNKVTEKGKDVELRCDPISGHTALYWYRQSLGQGLEFLIYFQGNSAPDKSGLPSDRFSAERTGGSVSTLTIQRTQQEDSAVYLCASSLGQTNEKLFFGSGTQLSVL.

The gene calls are TRBV2 and TRBJ2-3, with D perhaps TRBD2 (5 bases). This CDR3 spans 16 amino acids. The germline gives CDR1 SNHLY, CDR2 FYNNEI. Trimming stripped 1 base from V and 5 bases from J, with 16 bases between. DNA of the CDR3: TGTGCCAGCAGTGAAGTTCTCGGGATTTTAGGAGATACGCAGTATTTT. This translates into CASSEVLGILGDTQYF. The full variable domain, rest sourced from reference TRBV2 and TRBJ2-3, is EPEVTQTPSHQVTQMGQEVILRCVPISNHLYFYWYRQILGQKVEFLVSFYNNEISEKSEIFDDQFSVERPDGSNFTLKIRSTKLEDSAMYFCASSEVLGILGDTQYFGPGTRLTVL.

CDR3 protein: CSASTELAVQETQYF. The CDR3 DNA sequence: TGCAGTGCTAGTACCGAACTAGCGGTACAAGAGACCCAGTACTTC. The rearrangement uses TRBV20-1 and TRBJ2-5; TRBD2 aligns across 8 bases. This CDR3 has 15 amino acids. V gave up 3 bases and J gave up 2 bases; unmatched junction bases: 8. CDR1 DFQATT and CDR2 SNEGSKA come from the germline V gene (reference sequence).